This T cell receptor beta chain was recovered during a study of blood T cell repertoires in COVID-19. V gave up 2 bases and J gave up 4 bases; unmatched junction bases: 3. This CDR3 spans 14 amino acids. In germline, CDR1 is MNHNS, CDR2 SASEGT. The protocol was immunoSEQ multiplex PCR, while the TCRdb copy is restricted to in-frame clones and leaves out a portion. The repertoire has fewer than 350,000 clones, roughly nine tenths of them found once; the top ten carry roughly 12%. The sample taken for sequencing was peripheral blood. This receptor was taken from a woman in her 30s with COVID-19, enrolled during active disease. This sequence joins TRBV6-1 and TRBJ1-2; TRBD1 aligns across 8 bases. The CDR3 DNA sequence: TGTGCCAGCAGTGAAAGGACAGGGTCCTATGGCTACACCTTC. Translating gives CASSERTGSYGYTF.